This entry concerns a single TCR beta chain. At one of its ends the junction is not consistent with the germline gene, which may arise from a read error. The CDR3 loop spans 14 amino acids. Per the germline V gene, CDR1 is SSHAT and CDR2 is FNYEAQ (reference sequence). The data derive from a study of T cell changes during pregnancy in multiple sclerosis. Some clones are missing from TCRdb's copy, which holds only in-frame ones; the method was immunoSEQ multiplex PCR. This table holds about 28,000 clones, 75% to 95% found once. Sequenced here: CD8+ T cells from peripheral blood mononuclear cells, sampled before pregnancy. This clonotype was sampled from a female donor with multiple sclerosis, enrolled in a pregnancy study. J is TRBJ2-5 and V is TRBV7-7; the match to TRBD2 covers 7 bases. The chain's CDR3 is CASSLGLGVETQYF. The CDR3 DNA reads TGTGCTAGCAGCTTAGGACTAGGGGTGGAGACCCAGTACTTC.